This is a list of T cell receptor beta chains from one sample in a study of shared clonotypes between healthy human individuals. Produced via immunoSEQ multiplex PCR; TCRdb's table is partial and in-frame only. The sample consists of 500,000 or so clones, 95% to 96% of them appearing once. Sequences were obtained from naive CD4+ T cells sorted from blood. These receptors were collected from a woman aged 30 to 39 in good health. CDR3s include the opening cysteine and the closing phenylalanine or tryptophan. Each record gives: V gene, J gene, D gene, clone size, CDR3 DNA, CDR3 protein. D genes are given only for firm matches. Expanded clones are given a class, and other clones once, few, many or no size at all.

>TRBV6-4|TRBJ2-2|TRBD1|-
TGTGCCAGCAGTGATCGACAGGGGAGAGGGGAGCTGTTTTTT
CASSDRQGRGELFF
>TRBV2|TRBJ2-2|-|-
TGTGCCAGTGGCAGGGGCACCGGGGAGCTGTTTTTT
CASGRGTGELFF
>TRBV6-5|TRBJ2-3|-|-
TGTGCCAGCCACCTTAGGGGTGCCTCAGATACGCAGTATTTT
CASHLRGASDTQYF
>TRBV9|TRBJ1-2|-|-
TGTGCCAGCAGTCCCCAAAGCGGGGTTTATGGCTACACCTTC
CASSPQSGVYGYTF
>TRBV4-1|TRBJ2-7|-|-
TGCGCCAGCAGCCAAGTGGTGCGCGTTTCCTCCTACGAGCAGTACTTC
CASSQVVRVSSYEQYF
>TRBV9|TRBJ2-7|TRBD2|-
TGTGCCAGCAGCGCCGGGACTAGCGGTTACTACGAGCAGTACTTC
CASSAGTSGYYEQYF
>TRBV4-2|TRBJ1-4|-|-
TGTGCCAGCAGCCCATCTGGGGGGCAGGGGAAGACAACTAATGAAAAACTGTTTTTT
CASSPSGGQGKTTNEKLFF
>TRBV15|TRBJ2-7|-|-
TGTGCCACCAGCAGAAGCTACGAGCAGTACTTC
CATSRSYEQYF
>TRBV5-5|TRBJ2-3|TRBD2|-
TGTGCCAGCAGCTTGGAGCGGTCTAGCGGTTGGTCCGATACGCAGTATTTT
CASSLERSSGWSDTQYF
>TRBV18|TRBJ2-2|-|-
TGTGCCAGCTCACCGGCATTACAGGGTAACACCGGGGAGCTGTTTTTT
CASSPALQGNTGELFF
>TRBV4-2|TRBJ2-7|-|once
TGTGCCAGCAGCCGCCTCGCCTCTTTAGGAGGGGGATACGAGCAGTACTTC
CASSRLASLGGGYEQYF
>TRBV25-1|TRBJ1-2|-|-
TGTGCCAGCAGTGAACTGACAGGAGGCTACACCTTC
CASSELTGGYTF
>TRBV5-1|TRBJ2-3|TRBD2|-
TGCGCCAGCATTCCTGGCCTAGCGGGATTTGGAGATACGCAGTATTTT
CASIPGLAGFGDTQYF
>TRBV28|TRBJ2-7|TRBD1|-
TGTGCCAGCAGTTTTCCGGGGACAGACGAGCAGTACTTC
CASSFPGTDEQYF
>TRBV5-4|TRBJ2-3|-|-
TGTGCCAGCACCAGGGAAGTGATCACAGATACGCAGTATTTT
CASTREVITDTQYF
>TRBV5-8|TRBJ2-3|TRBD1|-
TGTGCCAGCAGCAGAGAGACAGGGGGCCTAGATACGCAGTATTTT
CASSRETGGLDTQYF
>TRBV7-9|TRBJ1-4|-|-
TGTGCCAGCAGCTCTATTAACAGGAAAGTCAGTGAAAAACTGTTTTTT
CASSSINRKVSEKLFF
>TRBV5-1|TRBJ2-3|-|-
TGCGCCAGCAGCTTCCAGCGGGCTTACACAGATACGCAGTATTTT
CASSFQRAYTDTQYF
>TRBV28|TRBJ2-7|-|-
TGTGCCAGCAGGACGACGGCCAATTACGAGCAGTACTTC
CASRTTANYEQYF
>TRBV5-8|TRBJ1-1|TRBD1|once
TGTGCCAGCAGCTACCTTCGACAGGGGTTGAACACTGAAGCTTTCTTT
CASSYLRQGLNTEAFF
>TRBV7-8|TRBJ2-3|TRBD1|-
TGTGCCAGCAGCTCCGGCCGGACAGGGGGCGTAGATACGCAGTATTTT
CASSSGRTGGVDTQYF
>TRBV28|TRBJ2-1|TRBD1|-
TGTGCCAGCAGAGGACAGGGGGCGAATTGGGCTAGGCCAGACAATGAGCAGTTCTTC
CASRGQGANWARPDNEQFF
>TRBV4-1|TRBJ2-5|-|-
TGCGCCAGCAGCCAAAGGTTGGGGGGCCCCGTGGGGCAAGAGACCCAGTACTTC
CASSQRLGGPVGQETQYF
>TRBV19|TRBJ2-1|TRBD1|-
TGTGCCAGTAGTACCCGACAGGGGGCCAGGGGTGAGCAGTTCTTC
CASSTRQGARGEQFF
>TRBV7-9|TRBJ2-5|-|-
TGTGCCAGCAGCTTTCAGGACGTCCAAGAGACCCAGTACTTC
CASSFQDVQETQYF
>TRBV10-3|TRBJ2-5|TRBD1|-
TGTGCCATCAGTGATCCACGACCAGGGGGTGAGAGGGAGACCCAGTACTTC
CAISDPRPGGERETQYF
>TRBV18|TRBJ1-5|-|-
TGTGCCAGCTCACTCCGGGACGGAGGCAATAATAGCAATCGGCCCCAGCATTTT
CASSLRDGGNNSNRPQHF
>TRBV4-1|TRBJ1-1|-|-
TGCGCCAGCAGCCAAGATCAGGGTGGCCCTGAAGCTTTCTTT
CASSQDQGGPEAFF
>TRBV7-9|TRBJ2-6|TRBD2|-
TGTGCCAGCAGCCTGGGCAGGGAGGGCTCTGGGGCCAACGTCCTGACTTTC
CASSLGREGSGANVLTF
>TRBV7-6|TRBJ1-4|-|-
TGTGCCAGCAGCCACAGAGGGTATGGGGGAGTAAATGAAAAACTGTTTTTT
CASSHRGYGGVNEKLFF
>TRBV28|TRBJ2-1|TRBD2|-
TGTGCCAGCAGTTTCGGCGGGGGCAATGAGCAGTTCTTC
CASSFGGGNEQFF
>TRBV5-1|TRBJ2-3|TRBD2|-
TGCGCCAGCAGCCGGACTAGCGGGAGAGCAGATACGCAGTATTTT
CASSRTSGRADTQYF
>TRBV7-9|TRBJ1-4|TRBD1|-
TGTGCCAGCAGCTTAGTTTCAGGGGGCGGCGAAAAACTGTTTTTT
CASSLVSGGGEKLFF
>TRBV5-1|TRBJ1-2|TRBD1|-
TGCGCCAGCAGCTTTGGTCCCGGGACAGGGGCTGATGGCTACACCTTC
CASSFGPGTGADGYTF
>TRBV6-1|TRBJ2-1|TRBD2|-
TGTGCCAGCAGTGGATGGACTAGCGGGAGACCCTTAAATGAGCAGTTCTTC
CASSGWTSGRPLNEQFF
>TRBV7-9|TRBJ1-5|TRBD1|few
TGTGCCAGCAGCGAACAGGGGAATCAGCCCCAGCATTTT
CASSEQGNQPQHF
>TRBV9|TRBJ2-6|-|-
TGTGCCAGCAGCGTAGGGGGGACTGGGGCCAACGTCCTGACTTTC
CASSVGGTGANVLTF
>TRBV19|TRBJ2-7|-|-
TGTGCCAGTAGTAGTCGCGGAAGCTCCTACGAGCAGTACTTC
CASSSRGSSYEQYF
>TRBV5-1|TRBJ1-2|TRBD1|-
TGCGCCAGCAGCTTGGGACAGGGTGGTGGCTACACCTTC
CASSLGQGGGYTF
>TRBV29-1|TRBJ2-2|-|-
TGCAGTCACAATCATGGGGCTTCGAACACCGGGGAGCTGTTTTTT
CSHNHGASNTGELFF
>TRBV7-9|TRBJ1-1|-|-
TGTGCCAGCAGCTCTCCGTTGGTGTCAGGGGCAACGGACACTGAAGCTTTCTTT
CASSSPLVSGATDTEAFF
>TRBV5-6|TRBJ1-3|-|-
TGTGCCAGCAGCTTGAGGACTGGAAACACCATATATTTT
CASSLRTGNTIYF
>TRBV6-5|TRBJ1-2|-|-
TGTGCCAGCAGTTACCCTCCCCAGGACTATGGCTACACCTTC
CASSYPPQDYGYTF
>TRBV7-9|TRBJ1-1|-|-
TGTGCCAGCAGCTTAGGACCGGACACTGAAGCTTTCTTT
CASSLGPDTEAFF
>TRBV6-4|TRBJ1-1|-|-
TGTGCCAGCAGAGCCGGACCTAGGAACACTGAAGCTTTCTTT
CASRAGPRNTEAFF
>TRBV5-8|TRBJ2-3|-|-
TGTGCCAGCAGCTTGCTGCTAGCGCAACACACAGATACGCAGTATTTT
CASSLLLAQHTDTQYF
>TRBV19|TRBJ2-7|TRBD2|-
TGTGCCGGCCGTGATTGTTTTGGGACTAGCGGATACGAGCAGTACTTC
CAGRDCFGTSGYEQYF